The 4 T cell receptor beta chains below all came from one sample that was sequenced in a study of cytomegalovirus exposure and HLA in healthy donors. In the PCR, 60 Vbeta and 13 Jbeta primers were used. TCRdb keeps only in-frame clones here, not all; method: immunoSEQ multiplex PCR. The repertoire holds about 160,000 clones, with 80% as singletons. Material: PBMCs. The source of these receptors is a human donor in good health.

A note on this clone: The junction does not match germline at one end; this may be a read error. The chain carries TRBV6-5 and TRBJ1-6; D unclear. In germline, CDR1 is MNHEY, CDR2 SVGAGI. The CDR3 covers 13 residues. The CDR3 reads CASRYSYNSPLHF. The CDR3 DNA is TGTGCCAGCAGGTACTCCTATAATTCACCCCTCCACTTT.

The genes are TRBV18 and TRBJ1-3; TRBD1 agrees at 7 bases. There are 14 residues in the CDR3. V lost 4 bases, J lost 2 bases, and 2 bases stayed unmatched. The germline V gene has CDR1 KGHSH and CDR2 LQKENI. CDR3 bases: TGTGCCAGCTCACTCGACAGGGCTGGAAACACCATATATTTT. Its translation: CASSLDRAGNTIYF. The full variable domain, with the rest looked up from reference TRBV18 and TRBJ1-3, is NAGVMQNPRHLVRRRGQEARLRCSPMKGHSHVYWYRQLPEEGLKFMVYLQKENIIDESGMPKERFSAEFPKEGPSILRIQQVVRGDSAAYFCASSLDRAGNTIYFGEGSWLTVV.

This clone was picked up a small number of times. The chain links TRBV6-1 to TRBJ1-4, with TRBD1 matching 7 bases. The junction had 8 bases not matched to a gene; V was cut back by 5 bases and J by 8 bases. The germline gives CDR1 MNHNS, CDR2 SASEGT. CDR3 length: 14 amino acids. The CDR3 region is CASSSQGSGEKLFF. As DNA, the CDR3 is TGTGCCAGCAGTTCACAGGGGTCAGGCGAAAAACTGTTTTTT.

Worth noting for this clone: The same CDR3 can be traced to other DNA sequences in this sample. J is TRBJ2-1 and V is TRBV18; 7 positions agree with TRBD2. The germline V gene has CDR1 KGHSH and CDR2 LQKENI. The CDR3 extends over 16 amino acids. Germline trimming cut 1 base from V and 0 bases from J; bases unmatched to any gene: 3. The chain's CDR3 is CASSPRRGGSYNEQFF. The CDR3 DNA is TGTGCCAGCTCACCACGACGCGGGGGCTCCTACAATGAGCAGTTCTTC.